This TCR beta chain was obtained from a study of T-cell reconstitution after alpha-beta-depleted transplantation in children. This clonotype was seen a handful of times. Unique molecular identifiers tagged the TCRbeta library. MiXCR, applied by TCRdb to the PCR reads, yields one record per CDR3 protein. The profile covers approximately 97,000 distinct CDR3 sequences, with roughly 7.6% appearing a single time and about a sixth taken by the ten largest. The sequences come from PBMCs, collected before TCRalphabeta/CD19-depleted stem cell transplant. The TCR sequence derives from a boy aged 2 to 9 with acute lymphoblastic leukemia, due to receive a stem cell transplant.

In DNA form, the CDR3 reads TGTGCCAGCAGCCCCGCCCAGCGGGGGGTCGAGCAGTACTTC. Protein product: CASSPAQRGVEQYF. This chain connects TRBV12-3 or TRBV12-4 to TRBJ2-7; TRBD2 agrees at 9 bases. Trimming cost V 6 bases and J 6 bases; bases outside gene matches: 9. This CDR3 contains 14 residues.